Listed here are 6 T cell receptor beta chains from one sample, sequenced in a study of CD8 T cells in ankylosing spondylitis. TCRdb analysed the 5' RACE reads with MiXCR anew, one entry per CDR3 protein. The sample consists of about 66,000 distinct CDR3 sequences, roughly 6.2% of them appearing once. What was sequenced was synovial fluid, either unsorted or a sorted T cell fraction (not recorded which). These receptors all stem from a male donor with ankylosing spondylitis.

This clonotype is medium-sized by share. The V call is TRBV4-1, the J call TRBJ2-2, with a possible D match to TRBD2 (6 bases). Germline CDR1 MGHRA, CDR2 YSYEKL. This CDR3 is 20 amino acids long. V lost 2 bases to trimming and J lost 0 bases, with 22 bases between them. CDR3 amino acids: CASSQTKEGLQPSNTGELFF. The CDR3 nucleotides are TGCGCCAGCAGCCAAACTAAGGAGGGGTTACAGCCCTCGAACACCGGGGAGCTGTTTTTT.

The rearrangement links TRBV7-2 to TRBJ2-3, with 9 bases aligning to TRBD2. The CDR3 runs 14 residues. Germline values: CDR1 SGHTA, CDR2 FQGNSA. With 4 bases clipped from V and 4 bases from J, the junction kept 3 bases outside the gene matches. CDR3 sequence (DNA): TGTGCCAGCAGCTCTAGCGGGATTTCAGATACGCAGTATTTT. As protein: CASSSSGISDTQYF.

This sequence joins TRBV5-6 and TRBJ1-1, with a tentative D call TRBD1 (5 bases). The CDR3 covers 14 residues. V lost 4 bases and J lost 1, with 11 bases in between. Germline V gene data show CDR1 as SGHDT and CDR2 as YYEEEE. CDR3: CASSVGLGNTEAFF. In DNA form, the CDR3 reads TGTGCCAGCAGCGTGGGACTGGGGAACACTGAAGCTTTCTTT.

This clonotype showed up many times. The V and J genes are TRBV12-3 or TRBV12-4 and TRBJ2-7; the match to TRBD2 covers 7 bases. Trimming took 7 bases from V and 4 from J; bases not matched to a gene: 7. The CDR3 consists of 13 residues. CDR3: CASKAAGEYEQYF. In DNA form, the CDR3 reads TGTGCCAGCAAGGCGGCGGGAGAATACGAGCAGTACTTC.

In this sample, this clonotype is medium-sized. The chain uses TRBV20-1 and TRBJ1-1; 10 nucleotides align to TRBD1. V lost 3 bases and J lost 1; bases outside the gene matches: 2. Germline loops: CDR1 DFQATT, CDR2 SNEGSKA (reference sequence). This CDR3 spans 14 amino acids. The CDR3 bases are TGCAGTGCTAGGGGACAGGGGTCGAACACTGAAGCTTTCTTT. This encodes CSARGQGSNTEAFF.

This chain joins TRBV19 and TRBJ1-6; 8 nucleotides match TRBD1. Germline trimming cut 6 bases from V and 2 bases from J; bases unmatched to any gene: 6. Germline CDR1 LNHDA, CDR2 SQIVND (reference sequence). This CDR3 has 16 amino acids. CDR3 DNA: TGTGCCAGTAGCCACAGGGGGACCCCCTATAATTCACCCCTCCACTTT. Translation: CASSHRGTPYNSPLHF.